This T cell receptor (beta chain) is from a study of spatial heterogeneity in lung cancer. Study information: A strong correlation was found between TCR transcript counts in tumor regions and a T cell module score derived from matched bulk RNA-seq.

Every TCR cDNA molecule bore a unique molecular identifier. One entry per CDR3 protein, called by TCRdb with MiXCR from the 5' RACE reads. The repertoire holds about 27,000 distinct CDR3 sequences, with around 7% as singletons. The study's findings and limits: It was found that expanded intratumoral alpha and beta TCR counts tracked tumor mutation counts.

This clonotype showed up many times. Antigen unknown. Time point indicated: sample taken at primary tumor resection. Patients with untreated early-stage non-small cell lung cancer, numbering around 71, were the donors. Germline V gene data show CDR1 as ENHRY and CDR2 as SYGVKD. V was clipped by 4 bases and J by 1 base, with 7 bases between them. The CDR3 runs 13 residues. The sample consisted of lung tumor tissue, taken at surgery. This rearrangement joins TRBV10-3 to TRBJ1-2; D gene unclear. The source of this sequence is a male donor with early-stage non-small cell lung cancer. The CDR3 region is CAISGGVNYGYTF. The DNA of the CDR3 is TGTGCCATCAGTGGGGGTGTTAACTATGGCTACACCTTC.